Included here is one TCR beta chain sequence, with context. Profiled with immunoSEQ multiplex PCR; TCRdb holds only in-frame clones, not every one. Of 700,000 or so clones in the sample, approximately 85% were seen once. Germline CDR1 reads PRHDT; CDR2 reads FYEKMQ (reference sequence). The CDR3 covers 17 residues. V lost 6 bases to trimming and J lost 1 base, with 21 bases between them. This sample stems from a study of shared T cell receptors in the human thymus. The same data also went into a second study, on human thymus T cells. From that paper: Donation was from healthy Finnish infants who were having corrective surgery that addressed congenital heart defects. Thymus tissue for the work was resected from patients undergoing corrective heart surgery. Related research described thymic repertoires that were highly overlapping among unrelated individuals.

This TCR was recovered from a girl less than two years old with a congenital heart defect. This sequence joins TRBV13 and TRBJ1-1; possibly TRBD1 for D (6 bases). The sample consisted of thymocytes. The CDR3 coding sequence is TGTGCCAGCAGTAAAACGAAAACGGACAGACAGAACACTGAAGCTTTCTTT. Translation gives CASSKTKTDRQNTEAFF.